The clone carrying this T cell receptor beta chain was counted many times. Its antigen is unknown. The data were taken from a study of T-cell memory formation after mild COVID-19. Germline V CDR1 and CDR2: SGHRS, YFSETQ. This CDR3 region has 15 residues. The V end lost 7 bases, the J end lost 4 bases, and 18 bases lay between the germline ends. TCRdb reanalysed the 5' RACE reads using MiXCR and keeps one entry per CDR3 protein. The sample gives hundreds of thousands of distinct CDR3 sequences, around 21% of which show up once; approximately 12% is in the top ten. Study-wide results and limits: While clones contracting from day 15 to 85 were balanced between CD4 and CD8, later expanders leaned CD4+.

What was sequenced was PBMCs or a T cell subset sorted from them (not recorded which). The receptor comes from an adult woman who had mild COVID-19 (a few samples of this study predate the infection). Cell type and time point are not known. The chain joins TRBV5-1 to TRBJ2-1; D is possibly TRBD1 or TRBD2 (5 bases each). Written as DNA, the CDR3 is TGCGCCAGCGGACTGACGTGGGGCGTATACAATGAGCAGTTCTTC. Its translation: CASGLTWGVYNEQFF.